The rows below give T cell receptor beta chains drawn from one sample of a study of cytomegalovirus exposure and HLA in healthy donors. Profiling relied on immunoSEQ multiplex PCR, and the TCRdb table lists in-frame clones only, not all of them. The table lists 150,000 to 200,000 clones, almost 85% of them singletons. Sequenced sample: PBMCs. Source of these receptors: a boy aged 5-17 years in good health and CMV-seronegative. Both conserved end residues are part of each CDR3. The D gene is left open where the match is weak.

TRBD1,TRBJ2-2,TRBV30,CAWETGTGVTGELFF,TGTGCCTGGGAAACCGGGACAGGGGTCACCGGGGAGCTGTTTTTT
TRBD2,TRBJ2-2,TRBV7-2,CASSSRGDENTGELFF,TGTGCCAGCAGCTCGCGGGGGGACGAGAACACCGGGGAGCTGTTTTTT
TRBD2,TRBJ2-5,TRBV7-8,CASSSRLAGEIETQYF,TGTGCCAGCAGCTCAAGACTAGCGGGAGAGATAGAGACCCAGTACTTC
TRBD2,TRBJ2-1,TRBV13,CASSSQTSGMSKANNEQFF,TGTGCCAGCAGCTCCCAGACTAGCGGGATGTCAAAAGCTAACAATGAGCAGTTCTTC
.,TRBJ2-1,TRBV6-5,CASSYSGAEDYNEQFF,TGTGCCAGCAGTTACTCAGGAGCGGAAGACTACAATGAGCAGTTCTTC
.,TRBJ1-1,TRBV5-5,CASRPGQLVEAFF,TGTGCCAGCAGACCCGGACAGCTTGTTGAAGCTTTCTTT
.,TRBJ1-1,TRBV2,CASSNTPGMDTEAFF,TGTGCCAGCAGCAACACCCCGGGGATGGACACTGAAGCTTTCTTT
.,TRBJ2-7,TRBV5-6,CASSLGRAGYSEQYF,TGTGCCAGCAGCTTGGGCAGAGCAGGGTATAGCGAGCAGTACTTC
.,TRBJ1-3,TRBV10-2,CASSESGANAIYF,TGCGCCAGCAGTGAGTCGGGGGCAAACGCCATATATTTT
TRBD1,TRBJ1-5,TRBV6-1,CASNQGENQPQHF,TGTGCCAGCAATCAGGGGGAAAATCAGCCCCAGCATTTT